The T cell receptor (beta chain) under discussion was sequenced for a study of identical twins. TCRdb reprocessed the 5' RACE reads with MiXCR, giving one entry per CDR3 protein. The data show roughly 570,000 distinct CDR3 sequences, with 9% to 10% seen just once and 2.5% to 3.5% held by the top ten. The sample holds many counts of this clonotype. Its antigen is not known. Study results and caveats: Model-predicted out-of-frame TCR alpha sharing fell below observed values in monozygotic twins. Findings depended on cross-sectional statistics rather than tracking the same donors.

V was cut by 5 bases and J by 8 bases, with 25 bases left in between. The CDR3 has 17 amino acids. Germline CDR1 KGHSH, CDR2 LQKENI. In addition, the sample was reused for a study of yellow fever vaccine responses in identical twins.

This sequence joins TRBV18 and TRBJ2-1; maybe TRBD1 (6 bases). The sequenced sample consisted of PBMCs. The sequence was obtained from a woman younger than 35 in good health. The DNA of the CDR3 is TGTGCCAGCTCATCTATGAGGCAGTCGGGACAACCGTATGAGCAGTTCTTC. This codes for CASSSMRQSGQPYEQFF.